Below, 18 T cell receptor beta chains from the same sample are listed, as sequenced in a study of blood T cell repertoires in COVID-19. Libraries were prepared by immunoSEQ multiplex PCR; TCRdb keeps only in-frame clonotypes and omits some of them. The sample holds fewer than 450,000 clones, roughly 84% seen once. The sample comprised PBMCs or T cells enriched from blood (not recorded which). The origin of the receptors is a woman in her 30s who had recovered from COVID-19.

The chain employs TRBV2 and TRBJ2-3; D perhaps matches TRBD2 (6 bases). This CDR3 comprises 17 residues. From germline, CDR1 is SNHLY and CDR2 FYNNEI. V was pared by 8 bases and J by 0 bases, with 21 bases between. The CDR3 protein is CASASGQTGTSTDTQYF. The CDR3 coding sequence is TGTGCCAGCGCCTCCGGCCAAACGGGGACTAGCACAGATACGCAGTATTTT. Drawing the rest from reference TRBV2 and TRBJ2-3, the complete variable domain is EPEVTQTPSHQVTQMGQEVILRCVPISNHLYFYWYRQILGQKVEFLVSFYNNEISEKSEIFDDQFSVERPDGSNFTLKIRSTKLEDSAMYFCASASGQTGTSTDTQYFGPGTRLTVL.

The J gene is TRBJ1-6, the V gene TRBV6-5; 7 positions agree with TRBD1. Germline CDR1 MNHEY, CDR2 SVGAGI. The length of the CDR3 is 14 residues. The V segment lost 6 bases and the J segment 10 bases; nucleotides outside the gene matches: 9. The CDR3, as DNA: TGTGCCAGCAGCCCCACAGGGGTAAGGTCACCCCTCCACTTT. It encodes CASSPTGVRSPLHF.

This rearrangement joins TRBV7-8 to TRBJ1-4; 8 bases map to TRBD1. With V trimmed by 1 base and J by 1 base, 2 bases remained unmatched. CDR1 SGHVS and CDR2 FQNEAQ come from the germline V gene. This CDR3 spans 16 amino acids. The CDR3 nucleotides are TGTGCCAGCAGCTTAGGACAGGGGCGAACTAATGAAAAACTGTTTTTT. Translated: CASSLGQGRTNEKLFF.

The rearrangement joins TRBV18 to TRBJ1-3; D possibly corresponds to TRBD1 (6 bases). The germline V gene has CDR1 KGHSH and CDR2 LQKENI. The CDR3 totals 16 residues. With 3 bases removed from V and 0 bases from J, the gap between germline ends came to 12 bases. The CDR3 loop is CASSPGQIPSGNTIYF. The CDR3 bases are TGTGCCAGCTCACCGGGACAAATCCCCTCTGGAAACACCATATATTTT.

This chain links TRBV9 with TRBJ2-5; D is perhaps TRBD2 (6 bases). CDR1 is SGDLS and CDR2 is YYNGEE in the germline V gene. The CDR3 has 16 amino acids. Trimming cost V 3 bases and J 4 bases, with 19 bases left between them. CDR3 coding DNA: TGTGCCAGCAGCGGCCCAGCGGGCGACCCAAGAGAGACCCAGTACTTC. Translating gives CASSGPAGDPRETQYF.

V usage is TRBV15 and J usage is TRBJ1-1; maybe TRBD1 (6 bases). Germline-derived CDR1 and CDR2 are LNHNV and YYDKDF (reference sequence). The germline V and J ends were trimmed by 5 bases and 0 bases, with 16 bases remaining between them. There are 16 residues in the CDR3. In DNA form, the CDR3 reads TGTGCCACCAGCGTAAGGGAGGGGGTAGTGAACACTGAAGCTTTCTTT. It encodes CATSVREGVVNTEAFF.

The J gene is TRBJ1-1, the V gene TRBV30, with D uncertain. The CDR3 is 15 residues long. CDR1 is GTSNPN and CDR2 is SVGIG in the germline V gene (reference sequence). V gave up 2 bases and J gave up 4 bases, with 17 bases separating them. The CDR3 loop is CAWSSTGGFGTEAFF. DNA for the CDR3: TGTGCCTGGAGTAGTACGGGTGGCTTTGGCACTGAAGCTTTCTTT.

This clone was counted once. The chain links TRBV10-1 to TRBJ2-1; 9 nucleotides agree with TRBD1. The junction had 3 bases not matched to a gene; V was cut back by 6 bases and J by 9 bases. Germline-derived CDR1 and CDR2 are WNHNN and SYGVQD (reference sequence). CDR3 length: 12 residues. The CDR3 protein is CASRGQGTEQFF. The CDR3 region has the DNA TGCGCCAGCAGGGGACAGGGTACTGAGCAGTTCTTC.

The chain joins TRBV18 to TRBJ2-3, with a tentative D call TRBD2 (5 bases). Trimming stripped 0 bases from V and 6 bases from J, with 16 bases between. The CDR3 spans 16 residues. Germline V gene lookup returns CDR1 KGHSH and CDR2 LQKENI. The CDR3 bases are TGTGCCAGCTCACCACCAAGATTGATTTTAGCGGATACGCAGTATTTT. Its protein is CASSPPRLILADTQYF.

This chain joins TRBV12-3 or TRBV12-4 and TRBJ1-2, with TRBD1 matching 9 bases. The CDR3 sequence is 12 residues long. Trimming took 4 bases from V and 8 from J; bases not matched to a gene: 2. The CDR3 here is CASSWDRDGYTF. In DNA, the CDR3 is TGTGCCAGCAGTTGGGACAGGGACGGCTACACCTTC.

This clone was counted once. V and J are TRBV28 and TRBJ1-3; possible D gene TRBD1, 5 bases. Trimming shortened V by 2 bases and J by 0 bases, and 11 bases separated the two germline ends. Germline V gives CDR1 MDHEN, CDR2 SYDVKM. This CDR3 contains 16 residues. DNA of the CDR3: TGTGCCAGCAGTTTAATGCCCGGGGGCTCTGGAAACACCATATATTTT. Protein sequence: CASSLMPGGSGNTIYF.

V usage is TRBV30 and J usage is TRBJ2-7, with TRBD2 matching over 16 bases. Germline V gene lookup returns CDR1 GTSNPN and CDR2 SVGIG (reference sequence). Germline trimming cut 2 bases from V and 5 bases from J; bases unmatched to any gene: 12. CDR3 length equals 18 residues. In DNA form, the CDR3 reads TGTGCCTGGAGTAGAGCTACCGGGACTAGCGGGGGGGTAAACGAGCAGTACTTC. This gives the protein CAWSRATGTSGGVNEQYF.

V and J are TRBV29-1 and TRBJ2-3; tentatively, D is TRBD1 (6 bases). Germline loops: CDR1 SQVTM, CDR2 ANQGSEA. CDR3 length: 11 residues. The V end lost 5 bases, the J end lost 8 bases, and 11 bases lay between the germline ends. Here the CDR3 reads CSVFTGSTQYF. The CDR3 DNA reads TGCAGCGTTTTTACAGGGTCTACGCAGTATTTT.

The chain uses TRBV6-6 and TRBJ1-1; TRBD1 agrees at 7 bases. CDR1 MNHNY and CDR2 SVGAGI come from the germline V gene (reference sequence). There are 14 residues in the CDR3. V lost 6 bases, J lost 1 base, and 5 bases stayed unmatched. CDR3 sequence reads: CASREEGANTEAFF. The CDR3 DNA reads as TGTGCCAGCAGGGAGGAGGGGGCGAACACTGAAGCTTTCTTT.

J is TRBJ1-2 and V is TRBV28; 9 positions agree with TRBD1. The germline V gene has CDR1 MDHEN and CDR2 SYDVKM. With 7 bases clipped from V and 4 bases from J, the junction kept 7 bases outside the gene matches. The length of the CDR3 is 14 residues. CDR3 sequence: CASTIRDRVYGYTF. The CDR3 DNA sequence: TGTGCCAGCACCATTCGGGACAGGGTCTATGGCTACACCTTC.

The chain has TRBV5-4 and TRBJ1-2; TRBD1 matches 7 bases. The CDR3 runs to 13 residues. After removal of 3 bases from V and 6 bases from J, the junction contained 5 bases not matched to a gene. CDR1 is SGHNT, CDR2 YYREEE, per germline (reference sequence). The CDR3 spells CASSSEGGNGYTF. Here the CDR3 DNA reads TGTGCCAGCAGCTCGGAAGGGGGCAATGGCTACACCTTC.

The DNA of the CDR3 is TGTGCCAGCGGCCTGGGACTATTAGAGACCCAGTACTTC. Amino acid sequence: CASGLGLLETQYF. The V and J genes are TRBV2 and TRBJ2-5; 7 bases align to TRBD2. With V trimmed by 8 bases and J by 4 bases, 7 bases remained unmatched. The CDR3 spans 13 residues. Germline CDR1 is SNHLY and CDR2 is FYNNEI.

V and J are TRBV7-8 and TRBJ1-3, with 7 bases lining up with TRBD1. Germline V gives CDR1 SGHVS, CDR2 FQNEAQ. The ends lost 5 bases at V and 0 bases at J; junction bases unmatched: 13. The CDR3 runs 18 residues. The CDR3 loop is CASSGRKTGANSGNTIYF. In nucleotides, the CDR3 is TGTGCCAGCAGCGGCCGGAAAACAGGGGCGAACTCTGGAAACACCATATATTTT.